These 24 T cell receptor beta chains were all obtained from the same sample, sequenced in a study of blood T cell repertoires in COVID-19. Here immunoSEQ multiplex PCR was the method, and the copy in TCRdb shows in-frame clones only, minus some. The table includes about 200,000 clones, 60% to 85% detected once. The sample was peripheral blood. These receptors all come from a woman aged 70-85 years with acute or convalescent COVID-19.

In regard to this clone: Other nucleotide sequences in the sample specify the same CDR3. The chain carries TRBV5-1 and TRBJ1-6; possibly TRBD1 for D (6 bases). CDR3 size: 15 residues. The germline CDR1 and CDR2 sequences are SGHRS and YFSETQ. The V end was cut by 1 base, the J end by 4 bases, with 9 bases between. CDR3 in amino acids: CASSLTGSYNSPLHF. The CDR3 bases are TGCGCCAGCAGCTTGACAGGGTCGTATAATTCACCCCTCCACTTT. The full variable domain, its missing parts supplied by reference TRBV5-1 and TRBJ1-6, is KAGVTQTPRYLIKTRGQQVTLSCSPISGHRSVSWYQQTPGQGLQFLFEYFSETQRNKGNFPGRFSGRQFSNSRSEMNVSTLELGDSALYLCASSLTGSYNSPLHFGNGTRLTVT.

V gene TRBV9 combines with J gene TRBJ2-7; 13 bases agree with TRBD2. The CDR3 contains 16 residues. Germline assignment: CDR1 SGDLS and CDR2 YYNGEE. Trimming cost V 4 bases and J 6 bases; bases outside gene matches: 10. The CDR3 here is CASSPHPGLAGSEQYF. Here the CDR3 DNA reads TGTGCCAGCAGCCCTCACCCGGGACTAGCGGGATCCGAGCAGTACTTC.

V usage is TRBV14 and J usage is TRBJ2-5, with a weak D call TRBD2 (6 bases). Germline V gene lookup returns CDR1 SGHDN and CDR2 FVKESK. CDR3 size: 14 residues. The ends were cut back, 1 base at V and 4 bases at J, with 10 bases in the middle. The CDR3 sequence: CASSQGSSAETQYF. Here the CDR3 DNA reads TGTGCCAGCAGCCAAGGGTCTAGCGCAGAGACCCAGTACTTC.

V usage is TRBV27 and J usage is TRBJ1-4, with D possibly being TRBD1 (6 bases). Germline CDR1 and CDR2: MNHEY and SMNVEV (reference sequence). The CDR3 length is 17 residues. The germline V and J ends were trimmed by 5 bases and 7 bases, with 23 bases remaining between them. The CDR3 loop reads CASSALPTRGKREKLFF. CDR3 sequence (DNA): TGTGCCAGCAGTGCTTTACCCACAAGGGGGAAGCGTGAAAAACTGTTTTTT.

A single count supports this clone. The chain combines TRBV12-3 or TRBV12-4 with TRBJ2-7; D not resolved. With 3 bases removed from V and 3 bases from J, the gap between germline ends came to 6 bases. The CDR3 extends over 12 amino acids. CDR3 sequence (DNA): TGTGCCAGCAGTTTTGGCTTCTACGAGCAGTACTTC. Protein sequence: CASSFGFYEQYF.

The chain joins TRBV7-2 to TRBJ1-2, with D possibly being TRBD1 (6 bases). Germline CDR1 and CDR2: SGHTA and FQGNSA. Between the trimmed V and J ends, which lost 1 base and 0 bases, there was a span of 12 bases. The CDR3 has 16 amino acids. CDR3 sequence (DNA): TGTGCCAGCAGCTTAGTTCGGACAGCCTCTAACTATGGCTACACCTTC. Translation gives CASSLVRTASNYGYTF.

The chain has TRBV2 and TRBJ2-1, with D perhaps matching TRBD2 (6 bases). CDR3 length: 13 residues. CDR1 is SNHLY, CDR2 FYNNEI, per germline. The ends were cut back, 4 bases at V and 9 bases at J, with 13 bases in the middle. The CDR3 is CASSVGFGGEQFF. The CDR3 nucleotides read TGTGCCAGCAGTGTGGGATTCGGGGGTGAGCAGTTCTTC.

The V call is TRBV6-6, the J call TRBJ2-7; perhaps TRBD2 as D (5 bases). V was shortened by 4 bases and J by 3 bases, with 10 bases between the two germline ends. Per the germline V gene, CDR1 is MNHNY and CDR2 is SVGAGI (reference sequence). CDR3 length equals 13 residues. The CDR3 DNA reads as TGTGCCAGCAGTTCCCTGAGGGACTACGAGCAGTACTTC. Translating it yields CASSSLRDYEQYF.

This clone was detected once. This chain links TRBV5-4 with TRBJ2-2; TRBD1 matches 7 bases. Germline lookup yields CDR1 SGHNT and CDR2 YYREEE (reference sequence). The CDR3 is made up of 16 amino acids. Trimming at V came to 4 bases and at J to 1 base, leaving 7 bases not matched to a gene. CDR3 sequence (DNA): TGTGCCAGCAGCCCAGGACAGGCGAGGAACACCGGGGAGCTGTTTTTT. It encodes CASSPGQARNTGELFF. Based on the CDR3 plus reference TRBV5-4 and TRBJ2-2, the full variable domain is ETGVTQSPTHLIKTRGQQVTLRCSSQSGHNTVSWYQQALGQGPQFIFQYYREEENGRGNFPPRFSGLQFPNYSSELNVNALELDDSALYLCASSPGQARNTGELFFGEGSRLTVL.

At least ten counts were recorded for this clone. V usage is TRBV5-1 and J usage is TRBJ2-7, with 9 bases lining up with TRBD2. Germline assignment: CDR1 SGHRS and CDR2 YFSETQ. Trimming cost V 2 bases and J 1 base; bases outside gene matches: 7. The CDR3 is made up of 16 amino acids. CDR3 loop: CASSFGTSSRSYEQYF. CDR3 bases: TGCGCCAGCAGCTTTGGGACTAGCAGCCGATCCTACGAGCAGTACTTC. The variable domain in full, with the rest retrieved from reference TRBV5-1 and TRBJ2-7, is KAGVTQTPRYLIKTRGQQVTLSCSPISGHRSVSWYQQTPGQGLQFLFEYFSETQRNKGNFPGRFSGRQFSNSRSEMNVSTLELGDSALYLCASSFGTSSRSYEQYFGPGTRLTVT.

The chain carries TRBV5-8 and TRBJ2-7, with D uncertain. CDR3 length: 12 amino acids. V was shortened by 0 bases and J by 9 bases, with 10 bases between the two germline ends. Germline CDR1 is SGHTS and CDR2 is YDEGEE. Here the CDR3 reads CASSLDVLGQYF. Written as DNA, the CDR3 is TGTGCCAGCAGCTTGGACGTCCTAGGGCAGTACTTC.

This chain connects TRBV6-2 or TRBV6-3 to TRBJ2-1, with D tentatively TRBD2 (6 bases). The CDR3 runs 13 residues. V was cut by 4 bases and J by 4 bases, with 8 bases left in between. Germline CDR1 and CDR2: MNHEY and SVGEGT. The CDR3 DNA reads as TGTGCCAGCAGTTGGGACTCATACAATGAGCAGTTCTTC. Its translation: CASSWDSYNEQFF.

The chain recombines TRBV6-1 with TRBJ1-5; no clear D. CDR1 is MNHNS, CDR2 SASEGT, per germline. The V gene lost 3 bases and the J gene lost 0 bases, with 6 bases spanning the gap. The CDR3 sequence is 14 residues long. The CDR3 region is CASSEAYSNQPQHF. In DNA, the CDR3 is TGTGCCAGCAGTGAGGCTTATAGCAATCAGCCCCAGCATTTT.

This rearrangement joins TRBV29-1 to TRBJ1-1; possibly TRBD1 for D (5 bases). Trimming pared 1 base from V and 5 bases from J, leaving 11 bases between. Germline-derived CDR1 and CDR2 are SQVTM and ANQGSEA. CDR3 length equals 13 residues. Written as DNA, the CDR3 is TGCAGCGTTGAAGGGGCGGGGGAGACTGAAGCTTTCTTT. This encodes CSVEGAGETEAFF. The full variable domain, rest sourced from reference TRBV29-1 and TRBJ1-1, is SAVISQKPSRDICQRGTSLTIQCQVDSQVTMMFWYRQQPGQSLTLIATANQGSEATYESGFVIDKFPISRPNLTFSTLTVSNMSPEDSSIYLCSVEGAGETEAFFGQGTRLTVV.

The CDR3 sequence: CAWGPPRTAPNSPLHF. CDR3 coding DNA: TGTGCCTGGGGGCCGCCACGGACTGCCCCCAATTCACCCCTCCACTTT. The V gene is TRBV30, the J gene TRBJ1-6; D is undetermined. The germline CDR1 and CDR2 sequences are GTSNPN and SVGIG (reference sequence). V was cut by 5 bases and J by 7 bases, with 21 bases left in between. The CDR3 is 16 residues long.

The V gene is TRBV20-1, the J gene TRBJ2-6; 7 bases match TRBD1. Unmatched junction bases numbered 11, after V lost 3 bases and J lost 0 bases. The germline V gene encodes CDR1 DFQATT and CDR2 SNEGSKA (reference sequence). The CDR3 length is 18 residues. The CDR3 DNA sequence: TGCAGTGCTAGTAGAGGGGACAGACCGAGCTCTGGGGCCAACGTCCTGACTTTC. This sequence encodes CSASRGDRPSSGANVLTF.

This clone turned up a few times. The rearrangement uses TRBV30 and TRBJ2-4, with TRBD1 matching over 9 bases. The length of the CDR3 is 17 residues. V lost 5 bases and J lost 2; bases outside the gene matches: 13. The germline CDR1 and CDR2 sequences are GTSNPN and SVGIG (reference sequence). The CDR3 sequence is CAWEKPGTGRSKNIQYF. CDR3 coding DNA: TGTGCCTGGGAAAAACCCGGGACAGGGAGGTCCAAAAACATTCAGTACTTC.

The CDR3 sequence: CASTASAGPAYEQYF. For the CDR3, the DNA is TGCGCCAGCACCGCTTCGGCGGGACCAGCCTACGAGCAGTACTTC. The chain links TRBV5-1 to TRBJ2-7; tentative D call: TRBD2 (6 bases). Trimming left V 6 bases short and J 2 bases short, with 18 bases between. The CDR3 has 15 residues. Germline CDR1 is SGHRS and CDR2 is YFSETQ.

CDR3 coding DNA: TGTGCCAGCAGCCTCTCGGGGTCCTACGAGCAGTACTTC. Translated, it gives CASSLSGSYEQYF. The chain uses TRBV11-2 and TRBJ2-7, with D possibly matching TRBD2 (5 bases). The germline V gene encodes CDR1 SGHAT and CDR2 FQNNGV. The CDR3 is 13 amino acids. V dropped 5 bases and J dropped 1 base, with 9 bases sitting between them.

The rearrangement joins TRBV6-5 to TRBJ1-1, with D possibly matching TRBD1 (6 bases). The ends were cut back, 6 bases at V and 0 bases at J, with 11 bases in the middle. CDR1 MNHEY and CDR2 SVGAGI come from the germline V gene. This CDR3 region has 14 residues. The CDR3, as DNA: TGTGCCAGCAGCCGGACAGTCATGAACACTGAAGCTTTCTTT. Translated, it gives CASSRTVMNTEAFF.

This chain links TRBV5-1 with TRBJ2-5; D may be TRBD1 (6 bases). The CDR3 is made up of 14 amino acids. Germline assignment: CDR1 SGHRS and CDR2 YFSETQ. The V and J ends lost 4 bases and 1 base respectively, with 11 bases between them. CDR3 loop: CASSPGTLQETQYF. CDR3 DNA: TGCGCCAGCAGCCCCGGGACACTCCAAGAGACCCAGTACTTC.

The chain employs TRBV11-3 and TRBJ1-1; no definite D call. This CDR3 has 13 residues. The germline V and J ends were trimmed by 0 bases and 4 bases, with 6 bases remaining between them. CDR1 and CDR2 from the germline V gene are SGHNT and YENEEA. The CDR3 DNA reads TGTGCCAGCAGCTTAGATTTAGCCACTGAAGCTTTCTTT. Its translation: CASSLDLATEAFF. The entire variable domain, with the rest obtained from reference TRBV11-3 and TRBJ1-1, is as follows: EAGVVQSPRYKIIEKKQPVAFWCNPISGHNTLYWYLQNLGQGPELLIRYENEEAVDDSQLPKDRFSAERLKGVDSTLKIQPAELGDSAVYLCASSLDLATEAFFGQGTRLTVV.

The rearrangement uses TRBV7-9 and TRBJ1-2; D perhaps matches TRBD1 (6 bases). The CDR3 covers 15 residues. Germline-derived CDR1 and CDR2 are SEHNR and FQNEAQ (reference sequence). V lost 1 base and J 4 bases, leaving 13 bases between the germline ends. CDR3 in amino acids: CASSLGQGLAYGYTF. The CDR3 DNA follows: TGTGCCAGCAGCTTAGGCCAGGGGTTGGCCTATGGCTACACCTTC.

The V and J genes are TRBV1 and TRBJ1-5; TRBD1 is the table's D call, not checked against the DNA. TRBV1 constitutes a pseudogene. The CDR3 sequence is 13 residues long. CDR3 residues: CTSSDRDDQPQHF. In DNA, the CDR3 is TGCACCAGCAGCGACAGGGATGATCAGCCCCAGCATTTT.